This is a list of T cell receptor beta chains from one sample in a study of shared clonotypes between healthy human individuals. The repertoire was sequenced with immunoSEQ multiplex PCR; TCRdb's copy has only in-frame clones and lacks some. Among 530,000 or so clones, about 79% were seen once, and the ten largest hold approximately 12%. The sequencing sample was made of PBMCs. The receptors stem from a woman aged 40 to 50 in good health. Some clones in this sample may be carry-over from other donors' samples. Both conserved end residues are part of each CDR3. A D gene is named only where the DNA matches it firmly. Size is stated for part of the rows, as once, few or many counts, or as a class when the clone is expanded.

V,J,size,D,CDR3,DNA
TRBV5-6,TRBJ1-1,NA,NA,CASSSGSMAEAFF,TGTGCCAGCAGTTCTGGCTCGATGGCTGAAGCTTTCTTT
TRBV7-9,TRBJ2-7,once,NA,CASSSQPEEVNPYEQYF,TGTGCCAGCAGCTCCCAGCCCGAGGAGGTAAACCCCTACGAGCAGTACTTC
TRBV30,TRBJ1-2,NA,NA,CAWRPQTANYGYTF,TGTGCCTGGAGGCCTCAGACAGCTAACTATGGCTACACCTTC
TRBV6-1,TRBJ1-6,NA,NA,CGSGGDNSPLHF,TGTGGCTCAGGTGGGGATAATTCACCCCTCCACTTT
TRBV9,TRBJ1-1,NA,TRBD1,CASSAQGAGTEAFF,TGTGCCAGCAGCGCCCAGGGGGCAGGAACTGAAGCTTTCTTT
TRBV29-1,TRBJ2-7,few,TRBD1,CSVEGARDSSYEQYF,TGCAGCGTTGAAGGGGCCCGGGACAGTTCCTACGAGCAGTACTTC
TRBV27,TRBJ2-1,once,NA,CASSLFFVSGTYNEQFF,TGTGCCAGCAGTTTATTTTTTGTTAGCGGAACCTACAATGAGCAGTTCTTC
TRBV7-9,TRBJ2-2,NA,NA,CASSPRGAGTNTGELFF,TGTGCCAGCAGCCCAAGGGGGGCGGGAACGAACACCGGGGAGCTGTTTTTT
TRBV11-3,TRBJ2-7,NA,NA,CASSLGRGYEQYF,TGTGCCAGCAGCTTAGGGCGGGGCTACGAGCAGTACTTC
TRBV18,TRBJ1-1,NA,NA,CASSPGRAEAFF,TGTGCCAGCTCACCAGGGCGGGCTGAAGCTTTCTTT
TRBV12-1,TRBJ2-7,NA,NA,CASSFPSEQYF,TGTGCCAGCAGCTTCCCCAGCGAGCAGTACTTC
TRBV4-1,TRBJ1-2,NA,NA,CASSQTSGSTYGYTF,TGCGCCAGCAGCCAGACGTCCGGGAGTACTTATGGCTACACCTTC
TRBV30,TRBJ2-5,NA,TRBD1,CAWSLGTGTILETQYF,TGTGCCTGGAGTCTGGGGACAGGTACTATATTAGAGACCCAGTACTTC
TRBV27,TRBJ2-2,NA,NA,CASSRGEPNTGELFF,TGTGCCAGCAGCCGCGGAGAACCGAACACCGGGGAGCTGTTTTTT
TRBV19,TRBJ1-5,NA,NA,CASSIGQRRNQPQHF,TGTGCCAGTAGTATAGGGCAGCGTCGCAATCAGCCCCAGCATTTT
TRBV18,TRBJ1-4,NA,NA,CASSPGKGEKLFF,TGTGCCAGCTCACCAGGGAAGGGTGAAAAACTGTTTTTT
TRBV6-5,TRBJ2-2,once,NA,CASSYSVGSTGELFF,TGTGCCAGCAGTTACTCGGTCGGCAGCACCGGGGAGCTGTTTTTT
TRBV10-3,TRBJ1-1,NA,TRBD1,CAISGTGGKNTEAFF,TGTGCCATCAGTGGGACAGGGGGCAAGAACACTGAAGCTTTCTTT
TRBV11-1,TRBJ2-7,NA,TRBD1,CASSRQGAVRVEQYF,TGTGCCAGCTCTCGACAGGGGGCGGTTCGGGTCGAGCAGTACTTC
TRBV5-1,TRBJ2-5,NA,TRBD1,CASSLQTGGGETQYF,TGCGCCAGCAGCTTGCAGACAGGGGGAGGGGAGACCCAGTACTTC
TRBV11-1,TRBJ2-2,NA,TRBD2,CASSLAISGSSTGELFF,TGTGCCAGCAGCTTAGCGATCAGCGGGAGCAGCACCGGGGAGCTGTTTTTT
TRBV6-5,TRBJ1-3,many,NA,CASSRSPSGNTIYF,TGTGCCAGCAGTAGAAGCCCCTCTGGAAACACCATATATTTT